The clone carrying this T cell receptor beta chain was seen a few times. The antigen remains undetermined. This record belongs to a study of shared clonotypes between healthy human individuals. General study findings and limits: There were few donors, and this limited the genetic and exposure-history diversity represented. Read depth was anticipated to influence clonotype sharing among donors.

Splitting of CD4+ cells produced CD45RA+ naive and CD45RA-negative memory subsets. The deep-level immunoSEQ assay was used. Repertoires were generated with immunoSEQ multiplex PCR, while TCRdb's copy carries only in-frame clones and drops some. The sample has 2.3 million or so clones, more than 85% seen once; the top ten hold 0.39%. Per germline, CDR1 SGHVS and CDR2 FNYEAQ. There are 13 residues in the CDR3. The ends were cut back, 5 bases at V and 4 bases at J, with 9 bases in the middle. Sequencing was performed on naive CD4+ T cells from PBMCs. Specified subset: CD45RA+ positively selected. J is TRBJ1-3 and V is TRBV7-6; no clear D. The clonotype comes from a young man in good health. Some clones in this sample may be carry-over from other donors' samples. The DNA for the CDR3 is TGTGCCAGCAGCCAAGTGCGGGGAAACACCATATATTTT. Amino acids: CASSQVRGNTIYF.